This is a list of T cell receptor beta chains from one sample in a study of spatial heterogeneity in lung cancer. TCRdb used MiXCR to reprocess the 5' RACE reads, holding one entry per CDR3 protein. This sample has 70,000 to 90,000 distinct CDR3 sequences, with 13% found just once. Sample: PBMCs, taken at surgery. These receptors all come from a male donor with early-stage non-small cell lung cancer. CDR3s include the opening cysteine and the closing phenylalanine or tryptophan. Each record gives: V gene, J gene, clone size, D gene, CDR3 DNA, CDR3 protein. The D gene is left open where the match is weak. A clone size is listed for some rows: how often the clone was seen (once, few, many), or a class if it is expanded.

v_gene: TRBV7-8
j_gene: TRBJ1-5
abundance: few
d_gene: -
CDR3nt: TGTGCCAGCAGCTTAGTTGCCAGGACCGGGCCCCAGCATTTT
CDR3aa: CASSLVARTGPQHF

v_gene: TRBV7-9
j_gene: TRBJ2-3
abundance: -
d_gene: -
CDR3nt: TGTGCCAGCAGCTTAGCGAGCACAGATACGCAGTATTTT
CDR3aa: CASSLASTDTQYF

v_gene: TRBV7-9
j_gene: TRBJ2-7
abundance: many
d_gene: TRBD2
CDR3nt: TGTGCCAGCAGCTCTCTAGGGGAGGGCGAGCAGTACTTC
CDR3aa: CASSSLGEGEQYF

v_gene: TRBV28
j_gene: TRBJ1-2
abundance: few
d_gene: -
CDR3nt: TGTGCCAGCAGGCCTATTACAGGGAATGGCTACACCTTC
CDR3aa: CASRPITGNGYTF

v_gene: TRBV6-2/TRBV6-3
j_gene: TRBJ2-7
abundance: -
d_gene: -
CDR3nt: TGTGCCAGCAGTTTTTCACAGCTTAGCTACGAGCAGTACTTC
CDR3aa: CASSFSQLSYEQYF

v_gene: TRBV6-2/TRBV6-3
j_gene: TRBJ2-3
abundance: many
d_gene: TRBD1
CDR3nt: TGTGCCAGCCGGTATCCCCGGGGGGACAGGGGTGCAGATACGCAGTATTTT
CDR3aa: CASRYPRGDRGADTQYF

v_gene: TRBV3-1
j_gene: TRBJ1-5
abundance: few
d_gene: TRBD1
CDR3nt: TGTGCCATCCGACAGGGGGTAAGCAATCAGCCCCAGCATTTT
CDR3aa: CAIRQGVSNQPQHF

v_gene: TRBV29-1
j_gene: TRBJ2-1
abundance: many
d_gene: TRBD2
CDR3nt: TGCAGCGTTGAGGGGACTAGCGCCTCTAACAATGAGCAGTTCTTC
CDR3aa: CSVEGTSASNNEQFF

v_gene: TRBV20-1
j_gene: TRBJ2-3
abundance: -
d_gene: -
CDR3nt: TGCAGTGCTAGCGTCACGGTCGGGGGAGATACGCAGTATTTT
CDR3aa: CSASVTVGGDTQYF

v_gene: TRBV5-1
j_gene: TRBJ1-6
abundance: -
d_gene: -
CDR3nt: TGCGCCAGCAGCCTAGGACTTACTAATTCACCCCTCCACTTT
CDR3aa: CASSLGLTNSPLHF

v_gene: TRBV24-1
j_gene: TRBJ2-1
abundance: -
d_gene: TRBD1
CDR3nt: TGTGCCACCAGCCGGGACAGCATCAATGAGCAGTTCTTC
CDR3aa: CATSRDSINEQFF

v_gene: TRBV5-1
j_gene: TRBJ1-1
abundance: -
d_gene: -
CDR3nt: TGCGCCAGCAGCTTGGCCAAGGGGAACACTGAAGCTTTCTTT
CDR3aa: CASSLAKGNTEAFF

v_gene: TRBV12-3/TRBV12-4
j_gene: TRBJ2-6
abundance: -
d_gene: -
CDR3nt: TGTGCCAGCAGTTTTAGGCCCTTTCTAGGAAGGTCTAGCTCTGGGGCCAACGTCCTGACTTTC
CDR3aa: CASSFRPFLGRSSSGANVLTF

v_gene: TRBV12-3/TRBV12-4
j_gene: TRBJ2-7
abundance: once
d_gene: TRBD2
CDR3nt: TGTGCCAGCAGTTTAGTCGGGAGGCCCCTTGGGGAGCAGTACTTC
CDR3aa: CASSLVGRPLGEQYF

v_gene: TRBV12-3/TRBV12-4
j_gene: TRBJ2-5
abundance: many
d_gene: -
CDR3nt: TGTGCCAGCAGTTTTGATGGCAGTGCTCGACTTGAGACCCAGTACTTC
CDR3aa: CASSFDGSARLETQYF

v_gene: TRBV11-2
j_gene: TRBJ1-1
abundance: -
d_gene: -
CDR3nt: TGTGCCAGCAGCTTAGGGCTCGGGGAAAGCACTGAAGCTTTCTTT
CDR3aa: CASSLGLGESTEAFF

v_gene: TRBV6-2/TRBV6-3
j_gene: TRBJ2-7
abundance: -
d_gene: -
CDR3nt: TGTGCCAGCAGTTACACCTCCTACGAGCAGTACTTC
CDR3aa: CASSYTSYEQYF

v_gene: TRBV6-1
j_gene: TRBJ2-2
abundance: many
d_gene: TRBD1
CDR3nt: TGTGCCAGCAGCGGGACAGGTCGAACCGGGGAGCTGTTTTTT
CDR3aa: CASSGTGRTGELFF

v_gene: TRBV18
j_gene: TRBJ1-1
abundance: many
d_gene: -
CDR3nt: TGTGCCAGCTCACCTTTGGCCTTAATCGACATGAACACTGAAGCTTTCTTT
CDR3aa: CASSPLALIDMNTEAFF

v_gene: TRBV20-1
j_gene: TRBJ2-7
abundance: -
d_gene: TRBD2
CDR3nt: TGCAGTGCTAGTTTTAGCGGGCGCTCCTACGAGCAGTACTTC
CDR3aa: CSASFSGRSYEQYF

v_gene: TRBV11-2
j_gene: TRBJ2-7
abundance: few
d_gene: -
CDR3nt: TGTGCCAGCAGCTTAGATCTAAGTGAGCAGTACTTC
CDR3aa: CASSLDLSEQYF

v_gene: TRBV5-1
j_gene: TRBJ2-7
abundance: many
d_gene: TRBD2
CDR3nt: TGCGCCAGCAGCTACCCAACTAGCGACTACGAGCAGTACTTC
CDR3aa: CASSYPTSDYEQYF

v_gene: TRBV6-5
j_gene: TRBJ1-5
abundance: many
d_gene: -
CDR3nt: TGTGCCAGCAGTTACGACGGAGGAAGTCAGCCCCAGCATTTT
CDR3aa: CASSYDGGSQPQHF

v_gene: TRBV6-1
j_gene: TRBJ1-2
abundance: few
d_gene: -
CDR3nt: TGTGCCAGCACCCCTTCGAGACTCAACTATGGCTACACCTTC
CDR3aa: CASTPSRLNYGYTF

v_gene: TRBV20-1
j_gene: TRBJ2-3
abundance: -
d_gene: TRBD2
CDR3nt: TGCAGTTATACCGGGACTAGCGGGACAGATACGCAGTATTTT
CDR3aa: CSYTGTSGTDTQYF

v_gene: TRBV7-9
j_gene: TRBJ1-2
abundance: many
d_gene: -
CDR3nt: TGTGCCAGCAGCCCAAGAGGTCGGGGGCTTAACTATGGCTACACCTTC
CDR3aa: CASSPRGRGLNYGYTF

v_gene: TRBV25-1
j_gene: TRBJ1-1
abundance: many
d_gene: -
CDR3nt: TGTGCCAGCAGTGAATCGGAAACTTTCTTT
CDR3aa: CASSESETFF

v_gene: TRBV5-5
j_gene: TRBJ2-7
abundance: many
d_gene: -
CDR3nt: TGTGCCAGCAGCTTGGTTCGGTACGAGCAGTACTTC
CDR3aa: CASSLVRYEQYF

v_gene: TRBV4-2
j_gene: TRBJ2-5
abundance: many
d_gene: -
CDR3nt: TGTGCCAGCAGCCAAGATTCGGGCTTCCAAGAGACCCAGTACTTC
CDR3aa: CASSQDSGFQETQYF

v_gene: TRBV20-1
j_gene: TRBJ2-7
abundance: many
d_gene: -
CDR3nt: TGCAGTGCTAGCCCCGTTGTGGGGTTCGAGCAGTACTTC
CDR3aa: CSASPVVGFEQYF

v_gene: TRBV19
j_gene: TRBJ2-2
abundance: -
d_gene: -
CDR3nt: TGTGCCAGTAGAGATTATCGGGACGTCTGGTCCGGGGAGCTGTTTTTT
CDR3aa: CASRDYRDVWSGELFF

v_gene: TRBV12-3/TRBV12-4
j_gene: TRBJ2-7
abundance: -
d_gene: -
CDR3nt: TGTGCCAGCAGTTCTGGGGGTAACTCCTACGAGCAGTACTTC
CDR3aa: CASSSGGNSYEQYF

v_gene: TRBV20-1
j_gene: TRBJ2-7
abundance: many
d_gene: -
CDR3nt: TGCAGTGCTAGAGTCACAGGTGGAACCGACGAGCAGTACTTC
CDR3aa: CSARVTGGTDEQYF

v_gene: TRBV10-2
j_gene: TRBJ1-1
abundance: few
d_gene: -
CDR3nt: TGCGCCAGCAGTAAAATGGAGGGGAACACTGAAGCTTTCTTT
CDR3aa: CASSKMEGNTEAFF

v_gene: TRBV9
j_gene: TRBJ2-1
abundance: -
d_gene: -
CDR3nt: TGTGCCAGCACCCGGGGGCACGGAGGTGAGCAGTTCTTC
CDR3aa: CASTRGHGGEQFF

v_gene: TRBV2
j_gene: TRBJ2-3
abundance: few
d_gene: TRBD2
CDR3nt: TGTGCCAGCAGTAGACTAGCGACTAGCACAGATACGCAGTATTTT
CDR3aa: CASSRLATSTDTQYF

v_gene: TRBV12-3/TRBV12-4
j_gene: TRBJ1-5
abundance: many
d_gene: TRBD1
CDR3nt: TGTGCCAGCAGTTTATCAGGGGGTCAGCCCCAGCATTTT
CDR3aa: CASSLSGGQPQHF

v_gene: TRBV7-8
j_gene: TRBJ2-3
abundance: few
d_gene: TRBD2
CDR3nt: TGTGCCAGCAGCTTAGGCCTAGCGGGATTAGATACGCAGTATTTT
CDR3aa: CASSLGLAGLDTQYF

v_gene: TRBV4-1
j_gene: TRBJ1-1
abundance: -
d_gene: -
CDR3nt: TGCGCCAGCAGCCACCTTACCTCAGGGGCTTCAAGTTTCTTT
CDR3aa: CASSHLTSGASSFF

v_gene: TRBV6-6
j_gene: TRBJ2-1
abundance: -
d_gene: -
CDR3nt: TGTGCCAGCAGTCTCGGGGGCCCCCGGGCCCACAATGAGCAGTTCTTC
CDR3aa: CASSLGGPRAHNEQFF

v_gene: TRBV12-3/TRBV12-4
j_gene: TRBJ1-2
abundance: -
d_gene: TRBD1
CDR3nt: TGTGCCAGCAGACGAACAGGGGGCGGGCGGATCGGCTACACCTTC
CDR3aa: CASRRTGGGRIGYTF

v_gene: TRBV29-1
j_gene: TRBJ1-5
abundance: many
d_gene: -
CDR3nt: TGCAGCGTTCTTATCGGAGGGCAGCCCCAGCATTTT
CDR3aa: CSVLIGGQPQHF

v_gene: TRBV2
j_gene: TRBJ2-5
abundance: many
d_gene: -
CDR3nt: TGTGCCACCTTTATGGACACCGTCCAGAAGACCCAGTACTTC
CDR3aa: CATFMDTVQKTQYF

v_gene: TRBV7-8
j_gene: TRBJ1-4
abundance: once
d_gene: TRBD1
CDR3nt: TGTGCCAGCAGCTTAAACAGGGGAACTGAAAAACTGTTTTTT
CDR3aa: CASSLNRGTEKLFF